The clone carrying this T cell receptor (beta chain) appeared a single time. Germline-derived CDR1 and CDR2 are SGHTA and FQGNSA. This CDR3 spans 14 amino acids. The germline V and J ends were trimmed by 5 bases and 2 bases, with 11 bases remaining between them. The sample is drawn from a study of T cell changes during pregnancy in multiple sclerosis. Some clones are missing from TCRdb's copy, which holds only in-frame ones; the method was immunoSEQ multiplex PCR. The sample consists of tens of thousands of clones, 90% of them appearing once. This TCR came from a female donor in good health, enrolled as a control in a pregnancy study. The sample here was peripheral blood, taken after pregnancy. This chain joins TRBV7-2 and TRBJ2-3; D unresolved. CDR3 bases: TGTGCCAGCAGCCCACGGTTCTTCACAGATACGCAGTATTTT. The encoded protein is CASSPRFFTDTQYF.